The entry below gives a single TCR beta chain sequence along with its context. The data were taken from a study of human T cells and chemical hapten exposure. Study background: Patients additionally received therapeutic doses of diphenylcyclopropenone on the scalp once a week, and this continued throughout the approximately 23-week study.

Each CDR3 protein is one row after TCRdb ran MiXCR on the RACE reads. The sample has a few hundred thousand distinct CDR3 sequences, roughly 6.3% seen once; the top ten hold roughly 5.4%. This sample's time point: patch test 2, 6 weeks after DPC sensitization. Stated treatment: therapeutic diphenylcyclopropenone sensitization with weekly scalp DPC. Blood collection happened ahead of applying each patch test. Donors were 18 to 70-year-old alopecia patients suitable for DPC. The authors extracted total RNA from unfractionated whole blood. Sequenced here: whole blood, sampled in connection with sensitization to the hapten diphenylcyclopropenone (DPC). The clonotype was recovered from a woman in her late teens or twenties with alopecia areata. Some clones in this sample may be carry-over from other donors' samples.

The chain's CDR3 is CAISEREGNTGELFF. The CDR3 coding sequence is TGTGCCATCAGTGAGAGGGAGGGTAACACCGGGGAGCTGTTTTTT. J is TRBJ2-2 and V is TRBV10-3; 7 positions agree with TRBD2. V was clipped by 2 bases and J by 2 bases; unmatched bases: 2. This CDR3 has 15 amino acids. The germline V gene encodes CDR1 ENHRY and CDR2 SYGVKD.